Following are 8 T cell receptor beta chains from one sample sequenced in a study of shared clonotypes between healthy human individuals. Positively selected for CCR7, the CD45RO-negative cells used as naive CD8 cells excluded terminally differentiated effector memory CD45RA+ cells. Assay used: immunoSEQ multiplex PCR; TCRdb lists only in-frame clones, some missing. The sample holds hundreds of thousands of clones, 90% to 95% seen once. The material sequenced was naive CD8+ T cells sorted from blood. Receptors originate from a woman in her 30s in good health.

This clone appeared a single time. The rearrangement links TRBV5-1 to TRBJ2-7; D perhaps matches TRBD1 (5 bases). CDR1 and CDR2 from the germline V gene are SGHRS and YFSETQ. The CDR3 is 13 residues long. Trimming stripped 4 bases from V and 4 bases from J, with 12 bases between. CDR3 sequence (DNA): TGCGCCAGCAGCCAAGGGGTAAAATACGAGCAGTACTTC. Amino acid sequence: CASSQGVKYEQYF.

The chain uses TRBV5-1 and TRBJ2-2; either TRBD1 or TRBD2 may supply D (5 bases each). This CDR3 region has 18 residues. With 0 bases removed from V and 1 base from J, the gap between germline ends came to 16 bases. Per germline, CDR1 SGHRS and CDR2 YFSETQ. Here the CDR3 DNA reads TGCGCCAGCAGCTTGGCCCCGGGAAGCAGGGTGAACACCGGGGAGCTGTTTTTT. It is translated as CASSLAPGSRVNTGELFF.

The V gene is TRBV4-1, the J gene TRBJ1-6; D not resolved. Between the trimmed V and J ends, which lost 2 bases and 5 bases, there was a span of 28 bases. The CDR3 extends over 21 amino acids. Per the germline V gene, CDR1 is MGHRA and CDR2 is YSYEKL. CDR3: CASSQRSMADKTQMHNSPLHF. The CDR3 DNA reads as TGCGCCAGCAGCCAAAGGTCTATGGCCGACAAGACCCAGATGCATAATTCACCCCTCCACTTT.

CDR3 nucleotide sequence: TGTGCCAGCAGCGCCGGGACTCAAGCCGGGGTGCAGTTCTTC. As protein: CASSAGTQAGVQFF. The J gene is TRBJ2-1, the V gene TRBV11-3; perhaps TRBD2 as D (6 bases). Trimming removed 5 bases from V and 12 bases from J, with 20 bases in between. Germline V gene sequence: CDR1 SGHNT, CDR2 YENEEA. This CDR3 contains 14 residues.

The V and J genes are TRBV6-5 and TRBJ2-5; D not certain. The CDR3 is 13 amino acids. Trimming left V 2 bases short and J 1 base short, with 5 bases between. The V gene's germline CDR1 is MNHEY and CDR2 SVGAGI. The CDR3 DNA reads TGTGCCAGCAGTTACCTCCCCCAAGAGACCCAGTACTTC. Its translation: CASSYLPQETQYF.

The chain couples TRBV29-1 to TRBJ2-7, with TRBD1 identical over 8 bases. Germline assignment: CDR1 SQVTM and CDR2 ANQGSEA. The CDR3 has 12 amino acids. J gave up 5 bases and V 6 bases, and 6 bases lay outside the gene matches. The DNA of the CDR3 is TGCAGCGTGGAGGACAGGGCACACGAGCAGTACTTC. It is translated as CSVEDRAHEQYF.

The V and J genes are TRBV9 and TRBJ1-3; unclear D gene. The CDR3 is 14 amino acids. Between the trimmed V and J ends, which lost 5 bases and 0 bases, there was a span of 9 bases. Germline V gene lookup returns CDR1 SGDLS and CDR2 YYNGEE. CDR3 in DNA: TGTGCCAGCAGTGGACGGGACTCTGGAAACACCATATATTTT. This translates into CASSGRDSGNTIYF.

The chain uses TRBV7-2 and TRBJ1-3, with no clear D. The CDR3 is 15 amino acids. The germline V and J ends were trimmed by 5 bases and 0 bases, with 11 bases remaining between them. Germline V gene sequence: CDR1 SGHTA, CDR2 FQGNSA. The CDR3 protein is CASSHGVLSGNTIYF. DNA for the CDR3: TGTGCCAGCAGCCACGGAGTCCTCTCTGGAAACACCATATATTTT.